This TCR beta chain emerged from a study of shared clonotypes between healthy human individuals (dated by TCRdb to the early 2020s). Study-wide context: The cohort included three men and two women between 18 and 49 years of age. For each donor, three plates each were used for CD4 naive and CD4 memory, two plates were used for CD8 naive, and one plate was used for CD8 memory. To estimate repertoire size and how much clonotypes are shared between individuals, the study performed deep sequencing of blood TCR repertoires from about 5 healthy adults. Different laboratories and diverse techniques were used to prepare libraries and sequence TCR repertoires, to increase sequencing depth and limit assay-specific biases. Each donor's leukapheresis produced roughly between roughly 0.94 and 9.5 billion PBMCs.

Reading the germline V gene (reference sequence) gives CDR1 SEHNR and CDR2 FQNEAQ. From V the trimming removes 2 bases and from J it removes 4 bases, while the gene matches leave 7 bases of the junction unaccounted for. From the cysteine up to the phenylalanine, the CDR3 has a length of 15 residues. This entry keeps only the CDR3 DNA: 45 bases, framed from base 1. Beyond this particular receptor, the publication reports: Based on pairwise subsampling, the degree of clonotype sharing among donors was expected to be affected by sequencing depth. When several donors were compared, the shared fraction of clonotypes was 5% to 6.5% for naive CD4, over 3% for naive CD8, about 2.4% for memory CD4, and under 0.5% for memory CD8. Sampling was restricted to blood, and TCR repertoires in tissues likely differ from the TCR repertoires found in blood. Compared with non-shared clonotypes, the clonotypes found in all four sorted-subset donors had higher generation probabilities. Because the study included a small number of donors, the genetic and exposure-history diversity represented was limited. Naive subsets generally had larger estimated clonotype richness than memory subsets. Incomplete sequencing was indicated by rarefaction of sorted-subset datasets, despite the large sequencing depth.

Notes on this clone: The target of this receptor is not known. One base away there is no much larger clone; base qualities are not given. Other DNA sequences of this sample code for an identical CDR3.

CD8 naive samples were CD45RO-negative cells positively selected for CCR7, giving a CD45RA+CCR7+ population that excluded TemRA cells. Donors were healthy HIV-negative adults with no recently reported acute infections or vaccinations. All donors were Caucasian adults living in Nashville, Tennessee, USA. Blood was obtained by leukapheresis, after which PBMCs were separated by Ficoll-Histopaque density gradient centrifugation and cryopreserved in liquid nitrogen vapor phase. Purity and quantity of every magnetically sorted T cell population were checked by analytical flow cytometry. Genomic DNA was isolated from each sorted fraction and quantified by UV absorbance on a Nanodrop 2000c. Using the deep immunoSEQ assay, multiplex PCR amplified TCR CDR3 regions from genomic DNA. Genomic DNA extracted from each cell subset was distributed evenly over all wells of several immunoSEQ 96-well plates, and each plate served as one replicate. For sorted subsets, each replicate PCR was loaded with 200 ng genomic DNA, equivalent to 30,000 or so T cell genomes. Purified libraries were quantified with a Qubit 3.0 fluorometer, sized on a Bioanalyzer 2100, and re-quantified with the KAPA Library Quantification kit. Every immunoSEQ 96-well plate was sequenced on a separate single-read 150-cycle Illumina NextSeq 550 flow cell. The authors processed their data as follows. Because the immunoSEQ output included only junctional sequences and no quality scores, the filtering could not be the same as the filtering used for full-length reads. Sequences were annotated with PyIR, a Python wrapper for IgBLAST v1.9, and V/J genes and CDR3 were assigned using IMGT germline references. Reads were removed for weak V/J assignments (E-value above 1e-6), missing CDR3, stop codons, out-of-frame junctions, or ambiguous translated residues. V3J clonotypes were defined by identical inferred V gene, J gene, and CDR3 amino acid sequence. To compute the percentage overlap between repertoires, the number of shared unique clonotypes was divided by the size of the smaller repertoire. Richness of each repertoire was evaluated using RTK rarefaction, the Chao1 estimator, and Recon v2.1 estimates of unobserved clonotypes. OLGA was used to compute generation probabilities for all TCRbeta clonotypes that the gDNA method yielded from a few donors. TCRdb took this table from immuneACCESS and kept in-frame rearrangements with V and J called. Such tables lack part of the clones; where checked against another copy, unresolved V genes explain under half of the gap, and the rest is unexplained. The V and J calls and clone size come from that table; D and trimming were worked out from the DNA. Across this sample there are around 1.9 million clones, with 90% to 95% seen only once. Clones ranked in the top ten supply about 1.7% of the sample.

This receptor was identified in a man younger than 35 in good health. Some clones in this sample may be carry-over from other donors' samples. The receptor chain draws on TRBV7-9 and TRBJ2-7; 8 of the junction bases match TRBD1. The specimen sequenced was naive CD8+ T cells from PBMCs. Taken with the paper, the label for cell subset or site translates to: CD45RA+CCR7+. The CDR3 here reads CASSLLGQENYEQYF. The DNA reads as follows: TGTGCCAGCAGCTTATTGGGACAGGAGAATTACGAGCAGTACTTC.